Below are 10 T cell receptor beta chains sequenced from a single sample in a study of read filtering for tumor transcriptome and immune sequencing. From 400 to 450 ng of RNA, a library with molecular barcoded alpha/delta and beta/gamma adaptors was made. Using its own MiXCR run on the reads, TCRdb lists one record per CDR3 protein. The sample has 30,000 to 50,000 distinct CDR3 sequences, roughly 12% seen once. Sequenced input: a population of CD138-negative cells sorted from bone marrow. Receptors originate from a donor at least 40 years old with multiple myeloma.

In regard to this clonotype: A much larger clone differs from this one at a single base, so this may be a read error. The chain has TRBV6-1 and TRBJ2-2; D gene ambiguous. This CDR3 region has 14 residues. Trimming stripped 11 bases from V and 1 base from J, with 14 bases between. Germline values: CDR1 MNHNS, CDR2 SASEGT. This CDR3 reads CAGNRLRNTGELFF. The CDR3 DNA follows: TGTGCCGGCAATCGACTGCGGAACACCGGGGAGCTGTTTTTT.

This clonotype appeared many times. This chain joins TRBV4-1 and TRBJ1-1; D perhaps matches TRBD1 (5 bases). Trimming shortened V by 1 base and J by 1 base, and 16 bases separated the two germline ends. The CDR3 runs to 17 residues. Germline V gene sequence: CDR1 MGHRA, CDR2 YSYEKL. As DNA, the CDR3 is TGCGCCAGCAGCCAAGTGGGGACGGGACGAAAGAACACTGAAGCTTTCTTT. Its protein product is CASSQVGTGRKNTEAFF.

This clonotype was picked up many times. The chain uses TRBV20-1 and TRBJ1-2; D may be TRBD1 (6 bases). This CDR3 spans 12 amino acids. The ends were cut back, 5 bases at V and 3 bases at J, with 10 bases in the middle. CDR1 DFQATT and CDR2 SNEGSKA come from the germline V gene (reference sequence). The CDR3 region has the DNA TGCAGTGCTCCAGGGGACGACTATGGCTACACCTTC. Translating it yields CSAPGDDYGYTF.

This clonotype showed up many times. The rearrangement joins TRBV28 to TRBJ2-1; D unresolved. The germline V gene has CDR1 MDHEN and CDR2 SYDVKM. This CDR3 has 13 residues. V was clipped by 4 bases and J by 15 bases, with 19 bases between them. The CDR3 DNA is TGTGCCAGCAGTTCACCTCAAGGGTTCGCGCGGTTCTTC. It translates to CASSSPQGFARFF.

This clonotype was seen at least ten times. CDR3 protein: CASSLPPPETQYF. CDR3 sequence (DNA): TGTGCCAGCAGCTTACCCCCACCAGAGACCCAGTACTTC. The rearrangement joins TRBV7-9 to TRBJ2-5; no clear D. Deletions cut 2 bases from V and 4 bases from J, with 8 bases between. Germline V CDR1 and CDR2: SEHNR, FQNEAQ (reference sequence). This CDR3 region has 13 residues.

This clonotype was recorded many times. The CDR3: CASRPGAANTEAFF. CDR3 DNA: TGTGCCAGCAGACCCGGAGCAGCGAACACTGAAGCTTTCTTT. This chain links TRBV5-4 with TRBJ1-1; no definite D call. Germline V gene lookup returns CDR1 SGHNT and CDR2 YYREEE (reference sequence). The CDR3 runs to 14 residues. V was cut by 5 bases and J by 1 base, with 12 bases left in between.

This clonotype was picked up many times. V usage is TRBV4-1 and J usage is TRBJ2-1, with D possibly matching TRBD1 (6 bases). Germline V gene sequence: CDR1 MGHRA, CDR2 YSYEKL. The V and J ends lost 5 bases and 1 base respectively, with 12 bases between them. The CDR3 contains 15 residues. The CDR3 nucleotides are TGCGCCAGCAGCAAACAGGGTCTGTCCTACAATGAGCAGTTCTTC. Amino acids: CASSKQGLSYNEQFF.

This clonotype was seen ten or more times. A far more abundant clone sits one base away, making this likely a read error. DNA of the CDR3: TGTGCCAGCAGTTCCGGAGGGGTCTATGGCTACACCTTC. Translation: CASSSGGVYGYTF. The chain joins TRBV12-3 or TRBV12-4 to TRBJ1-2; D possibly corresponds to TRBD1 (5 bases). V was cut by 4 bases and J by 4 bases, with 10 bases left in between. The CDR3 length is 13 residues.

This clonotype was found many times. The J gene is TRBJ2-1, the V gene TRBV19; D might be TRBD2 (6 bases). With 7 bases removed from V and 7 bases from J, the gap between germline ends came to 17 bases. Germline V CDR1 and CDR2: LNHDA, SQIVND (reference sequence). The CDR3 spans 14 residues. The CDR3 loop reads CASTLGGAGNEQFF. Written as DNA, the CDR3 is TGTGCCAGTACCCTAGGAGGGGCCGGGAATGAGCAGTTCTTC. The whole variable domain, remainder taken from reference TRBV19 and TRBJ2-1, is DGGITQSPKYLFRKEGQNVTLSCEQNLNHDAMYWYRQDPGQGLRLIYYSQIVNDFQKGDIAEGYSVSREKKESFPLTVTSAQKNPTAFYLCASTLGGAGNEQFFGPGTRLTVL.

This clonotype was picked up many times. This chain joins TRBV6-4 and TRBJ2-2, with TRBD1 matching over 10 bases. Germline V gene sequence: CDR1 MRHNA, CDR2 SNTAGT. The V gene end was trimmed by 5 bases and the J gene end by 4 bases; junction bases not matched to a gene: 4. The CDR3 contains 15 residues. CDR3 in amino acids: CASSPGTGATGELFF. The CDR3 region has the DNA TGTGCCAGCAGTCCCGGGACAGGGGCCACCGGGGAGCTGTTTTTT.